These T cell receptor beta chains were read from a single sample in a study of blood T cell repertoires in COVID-19. TCRdb keeps only in-frame clones here, not all; method: immunoSEQ multiplex PCR. This table has around 120,000 clones, 75% to 90% appearing once. The sequencing sample was made of peripheral blood. The receptors originated from a woman aged 65 to 85 with acute or convalescent COVID-19. Each CDR3 is given with its conserved first and last residue. D genes are given only for firm matches. Expanded clones are given a class, and other clones once, few, many or no size at all.

cdr3_nt cdr3_aa j_call clone_size v_call d_call
TGTGCCAGCAGCAAGTTAGGAGGGGTAGAAGAGACCCAGTACTTC CASSKLGGVEETQYF TRBJ2-5 - TRBV6-5 -
TGCAGCGCCGGGGACACGGCTTCACCCCTCCACTTT CSAGDTASPLHF TRBJ1-6 - TRBV29-1 -
TGTGCCAGCAGGCGGACAGGGGGGTGGTTCGAGCAGTACTTC CASRRTGGWFEQYF TRBJ2-7 few TRBV5-6 TRBD1
TGTGCTAGTGGTTTGGGACAGACCCATGAAAAACTGTTTTTT CASGLGQTHEKLFF TRBJ1-4 - TRBV12-5 -
TGTGCCAGCAGCACCTGGCCAGCGGGGGGTTTTGGTGATGAGCAGTTCTTC CASSTWPAGGFGDEQFF TRBJ2-1 few TRBV5-5 TRBD2
TGTGCCAGCAGCGTAGGGTTCGGCGGGGGGGCCGCAGATACGCAGTATTTT CASSVGFGGGAADTQYF TRBJ2-3 once TRBV9 TRBD2
TGTGCCAGCAGCGTTAGGGCTAGCGGGGTGAGCTCCTACAATGAGCAGTTCTTC CASSVRASGVSSYNEQFF TRBJ2-1 once TRBV9 TRBD2
TGTGCCAGCACCTTACAGGGGGTAGATTCACCCCTCCACTTT CASTLQGVDSPLHF TRBJ1-6 - TRBV5-4 TRBD1
TGCGCCAGCAGCTTGGGACAGTTTAATGAAAAACTGTTTTTT CASSLGQFNEKLFF TRBJ1-4 - TRBV5-1 -
TGTGCCAGCAGTTCCTGGACAGGGGGGAATGGCTACACCTTC CASSSWTGGNGYTF TRBJ1-2 few TRBV28 TRBD1
TGTGCCAGCAGCCAATCAAACAGGGGTTCACCCCTCCACTTT CASSQSNRGSPLHF TRBJ1-6 once TRBV3-1/TRBV3-2 TRBD1
TGTGCCACCAGTGGACCGGGACAGAGCAATCAGCCCCAGCATTTT CATSGPGQSNQPQHF TRBJ1-5 - TRBV24-1 TRBD1
TGTGCCAGCAGCTTATCTGGGGCCCCCTATGGCTACACCTTC CASSLSGAPYGYTF TRBJ1-2 - TRBV7-9 -
TGTGCCAGCAGCCTGACCGGGCAGGGAGAGACCCAGTACTTC CASSLTGQGETQYF TRBJ2-5 - TRBV7-3 -
TGTGCCAGTAGTATAACCGGGGGGGCCAACGAGCAGTACTTC CASSITGGANEQYF TRBJ2-7 - TRBV19 TRBD2
TGTGCCAGTACTTGGGGACAGGGGAATTCACCCCTCCACTTT CASTWGQGNSPLHF TRBJ1-6 once TRBV19 TRBD1
TGTGCCAGCAGTTCCGACTGGCCCTCCTACAATGAGCAGTTCTTC CASSSDWPSYNEQFF TRBJ2-1 - TRBV6-5 -
TGCGCCAGCAGCTTGTTACGGGTTGGAGAGACCCAGTACTTC CASSLLRVGETQYF TRBJ2-5 - TRBV5-1 -
TGCAGCGTCCAATGGGGGGGGACTGAAGCTTTCTTT CSVQWGGTEAFF TRBJ1-1 - TRBV29-1 -
TGTGCCAGCAGCCAAGTGCCGGTTCACGAGCAGTACTTC CASSQVPVHEQYF TRBJ2-7 few TRBV14 -
TGCGCCAGCAGCTTGGCCGGCGGGGGAGACCTCCACTTT CASSLAGGGDLHF TRBJ1-6 - TRBV5-1 -
TGTGCCACCAGCAGAGGGGGGCAGGCGAGCCGCGAGCAGTACTTC CATSRGGQASREQYF TRBJ2-7 - TRBV15 -
TGTGCCAGTAGTATAGACTCTGTCCTATCGTCTAGCACAGATACGCAGTATTTT CASSIDSVLSSSTDTQYF TRBJ2-3 - TRBV19 -
TGCGCCAGCAGCTGGGAGTCAGCGGGGCCGGGGGATACCCAGTACTTC CASSWESAGPGDTQYF TRBJ2-5 - TRBV5-1 TRBD2
TGTGCCAGCAGCGTAGATGTCCGAACACTGAGTTCAGGCTCTGGGGCCAACGTCCTGACTTTC CASSVDVRTLSSGSGANVLTF TRBJ2-6 - TRBV9 -
TGTGCCAGCAGCCCTACAGGGGGTTATGAAAAACTGTTTTTT CASSPTGGYEKLFF TRBJ1-4 - TRBV3-1/TRBV3-2 TRBD1
TGTGCCAGCAGAGACAGGGGGCTGCCGAACACTGAAGCTTTCTTT CASRDRGLPNTEAFF TRBJ1-1 - TRBV2 TRBD1
TGCGCCAGCAGCTTGGGTCAGGGTCCAAATTCACCCCTCCACTTT CASSLGQGPNSPLHF TRBJ1-6 - TRBV5-1 -
TGCGCTAGTAGCGGGGCGAACACAGATACGCAGTATTTT CASSGANTDTQYF TRBJ2-3 - TRBV6-5 TRBD2
TGTGCTAGTGGTTTGGGGGCAGGGGAGACCCAGTACTTC CASGLGAGETQYF TRBJ2-5 - TRBV12-5 -
TGCAGCGCTCTGCAGGGGGGGAACACTGAAGCTTTCTTT CSALQGGNTEAFF TRBJ1-1 - TRBV29-1 TRBD1
TGCGCCAGTAGAGTATTCGACAGAACCTTGAACACTGAAGCTTTCTTT CASRVFDRTLNTEAFF TRBJ1-1 - TRBV5-1 -
TGTGCCACCAGCAGAGAGTGGGGCACCACAAGTGGAAACTACACCTTC CATSREWGTTSGNYTF TRBJ1-2 once TRBV15 -
TGTGCCAGCAGTGACCTATTAAAACTGTTTTTT CASSDLLKLFF TRBJ1-4 once TRBV25-1 -
TGTGCCAGCAGTTTCTCGACAGGGATCTATGGCTACACCTTC CASSFSTGIYGYTF TRBJ1-2 once TRBV28 TRBD1
TGCGCCAGCAGCCCGTGGAGTAGTATTTTAGAGCAGTACTTC CASSPWSSILEQYF TRBJ2-7 - TRBV5-1 -
TGTGCCAGCAGCCCACCGGGGGTCGTCGGGACCCAGTACTTC CASSPPGVVGTQYF TRBJ2-5 - TRBV7-7 -
TGTGCCAGCAGTCATCGGACAGGGGGTGCCACAGATACGCAGTATTTT CASSHRTGGATDTQYF TRBJ2-3 once TRBV27 TRBD1
TGTGCCAGCAGGGGGGGAGGTAATACTAACTATGGCTACACCTTC CASRGGGNTNYGYTF TRBJ1-2 few TRBV28 -